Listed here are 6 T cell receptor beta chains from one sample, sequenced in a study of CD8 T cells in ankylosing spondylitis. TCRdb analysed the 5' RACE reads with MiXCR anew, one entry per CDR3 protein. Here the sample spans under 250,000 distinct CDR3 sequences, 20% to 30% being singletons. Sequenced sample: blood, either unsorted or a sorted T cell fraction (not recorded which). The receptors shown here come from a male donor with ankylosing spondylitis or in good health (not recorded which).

CDR3 sequence (DNA): TGTGCCACCAGCAGCGGCGGTGAGCAGTTCTTC. Translating gives CATSSGGEQFF. This chain connects TRBV15 to TRBJ2-1; no definite D call. The CDR3 consists of 11 residues. The V end lost 3 bases, the J end lost 9 bases, and 6 bases lay between the germline ends. Germline loops: CDR1 LNHNV, CDR2 YYDKDF (reference sequence).

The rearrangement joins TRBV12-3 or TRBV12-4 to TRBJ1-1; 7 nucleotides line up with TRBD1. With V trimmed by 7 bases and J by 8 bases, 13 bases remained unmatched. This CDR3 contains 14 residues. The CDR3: CASNPGQISKEAFF. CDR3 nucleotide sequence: TGTGCCAGCAATCCGGGACAGATTTCCAAAGAAGCTTTCTTT.

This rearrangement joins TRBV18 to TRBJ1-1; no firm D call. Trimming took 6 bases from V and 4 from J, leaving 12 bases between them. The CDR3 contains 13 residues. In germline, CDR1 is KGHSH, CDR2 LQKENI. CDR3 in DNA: TGTGCCAGCTCCCCGGGAGGTAGCACTGAAGCTTTCTTT. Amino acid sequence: CASSPGGSTEAFF.

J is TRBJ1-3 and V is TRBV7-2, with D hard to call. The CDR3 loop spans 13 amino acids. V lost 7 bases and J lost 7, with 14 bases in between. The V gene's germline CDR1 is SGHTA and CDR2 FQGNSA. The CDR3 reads CASTNVNGNTIYF. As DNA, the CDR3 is TGTGCCAGCACCAACGTGAATGGCAACACCATATATTTT.

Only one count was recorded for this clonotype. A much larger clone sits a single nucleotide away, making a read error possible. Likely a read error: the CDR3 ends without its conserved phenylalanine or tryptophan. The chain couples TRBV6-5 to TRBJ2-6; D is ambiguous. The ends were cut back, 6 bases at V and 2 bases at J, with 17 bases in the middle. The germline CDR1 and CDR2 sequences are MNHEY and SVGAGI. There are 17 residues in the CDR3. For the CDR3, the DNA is TGTGCCAGCAGCTTATTTGGACCAAGTACTGGGGCCAACGTCCTGACTTCC. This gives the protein CASSLFGPSTGANVLTS.

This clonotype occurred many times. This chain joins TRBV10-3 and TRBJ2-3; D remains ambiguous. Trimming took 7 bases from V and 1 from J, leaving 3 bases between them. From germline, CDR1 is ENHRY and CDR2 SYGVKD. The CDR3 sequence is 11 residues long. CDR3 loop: CAITGTDTQYF. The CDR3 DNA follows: TGTGCCATCACGGGCACAGATACGCAGTATTTT.